This TCR beta chain was recorded in a study of shared clonotypes between healthy human individuals. Study results and limitations: Generally, naive subsets came out with larger estimated richness than memory subsets. Donor clonotype sharing was expected to depend on sequencing depth. Shared clonotypes across all four donors exceeded non-shared ones in generation probability.

TCRdb keeps only in-frame clones here, not all; method: immunoSEQ multiplex PCR. The repertoire holds more than 850,000 clones, with more than 75% as singletons. The table lists this clone with a few counts. Its antigen is as yet unknown. Recent vaccinations or acute infections were absent in the healthy HIV-negative adult donors. From germline, CDR1 is MDHEN and CDR2 SYDVKM. V lost 1 base to trimming and J lost 0 bases, with 10 bases between them. The CDR3 is made up of 16 amino acids. The sample was memory CD4+ T cells from PBMCs. The sample's subset: CD45RA-negative fraction. This TCR came from a man between 18 and 35 years old in good health. Some clones in this sample may be carry-over from other donors' samples. This chain links TRBV28 with TRBJ1-5, with D uncertain. The CDR3 nucleotides read TGTGCCAGCAGTTTATCGATCGGGAGTAGCAATCAGCCCCAGCATTTT. This translates into CASSLSIGSSNQPQHF.